This T cell receptor (beta chain) emerged from a study of STAT5B mutations in CD4+ large granular lymphocyte leukemia. Study-level points and caveats: TRBV06-family usage was enriched in top patient clones (8/27) versus controls (2/35). Patient CD4-sorted repertoires looked more clonal than healthy CD4+ repertoires, even without putative leukemic clones.

To note about this clone: Its antigen is not identified.

The CDR3 loop spans 17 amino acids. Germline CDR1 is SGHAT and CDR2 is FQNNGV. The J segment lost 3 bases and the V segment lost 2 bases, leaving 10 bases of the junction unmatched. Sequencing was at survey level. The repertoire was sequenced with immunoSEQ multiplex PCR; TCRdb's copy has only in-frame clones and lacks some. The top ten clones hold 1.5% to 1.7% of a sample with 45,000 to 55,000 clones, around 70% of them seen once. This sequence originates from a human donor in good health. The J gene is TRBJ2-5, the V gene TRBV11-2, with 9 bases identical to TRBD1. Sequenced material: CD4+ T cells from blood buffy coats. The CDR3 loop is CASSLIPTGTGKETQYF. The CDR3 DNA reads as TGTGCCAGCAGCTTAATTCCCACCGGGACAGGGAAAGAGACCCAGTACTTC.